A selection of T cell receptor beta chains follows, all from one sample in a study of blood T cell repertoires in COVID-19. The assay was immunoSEQ multiplex PCR, and TCRdb's table has in-frame clones only and misses some. The sample carries 390,000 or so clones, around 90% recorded once. Input material: peripheral blood. The receptors originated from a woman under 40 with COVID-19, enrolled during active disease. Each CDR3 is given with its conserved first and last residue. Each record gives: J gene, D gene, clone size, V gene, CDR3 protein, CDR3 DNA. A D gene is named only where the DNA matches it firmly. Only part of the rows carry a size: once, few, many, or a class if the clone is expanded.

TRBJ2-3 TRBD1 - TRBV19 CATKQPGQGTDTQYF TGTGCCACCAAACAACCGGGACAGGGAACAGATACGCAGTATTTT
TRBJ2-6 TRBD2 - TRBV27 CASSPSGTNVLTF TGTGCCAGCAGCCCCAGCGGGACCAACGTCCTGACTTTC
TRBJ2-7 - - TRBV6-5 CASSTSAYEQYF TGTGCCAGCAGTACCAGCGCCTACGAGCAGTACTTC
TRBJ2-3 TRBD1 - TRBV19 CASSIPTGTGLTDTQYF TGTGCCAGTAGTATCCCCACCGGGACAGGGCTGACAGATACGCAGTATTTT
TRBJ1-1 - - TRBV10-3 CAISDSARVPNTEAFF TGTGCCATCAGTGATTCGGCCCGGGTTCCGAACACTGAAGCTTTCTTT
TRBJ1-3 TRBD1 - TRBV19 CASSSQSQGAGGNTIYF TGTGCCAGTAGTTCCCAATCACAGGGGGCTGGTGGAAACACCATATATTTT
TRBJ2-1 TRBD1 - TRBV24-1 CATSDFTSSGGREQFF TGTGCCACCAGTGATTTTACCTCCTCAGGGGGCCGTGAGCAGTTCTTC
TRBJ1-5 - - TRBV7-2 CASSLAQTMEPQHF TGTGCCAGCAGCTTGGCGCAGACAATGGAGCCCCAGCATTTT
TRBJ2-1 TRBD2 once TRBV2 CASTPSGRNGNEQFF TGTGCCAGCACTCCTAGCGGGAGAAACGGAAATGAGCAGTTCTTC
TRBJ1-6 - - TRBV2 CASSEPGSDSPLHF TGTGCCAGCAGTGAGCCGGGTTCGGATTCACCCCTCCACTTT
TRBJ2-5 TRBD2 - TRBV7-2 CASSLEIGLAGVWETQYF TGTGCCAGCAGCTTAGAGATCGGACTAGCGGGAGTATGGGAGACCCAGTACTTC